The rows below give T cell receptor beta chains drawn from one sample of a study of Siglec-9 on CD8 T cells in melanoma. The data were produced by immunoSEQ multiplex PCR, yet TCRdb's version contains in-frame clones alone and is incomplete. The sample has around 29,000 clones; 75% to 85% are singletons. The material sequenced was Siglec-9- CD8+ T cells sorted from blood. The receptors were sampled from a human donor in good health. The CDR3 runs from the conserved cysteine through the conserved F or W. A D gene is named only where the DNA matches it firmly. Where a row states a size, it is once, few, many or the class of an expanded clone; other rows omit it.

D gene	V gene	clone size	J gene	CDR3 DNA	CDR3 protein
TRBD1	TRBV19	-	TRBJ1-5	TGTGCCAGTAGTCATGGGGACAGGGCCGTTCAGCCCCAGCATTTT	CASSHGDRAVQPQHF
TRBD1	TRBV27	-	TRBJ1-1	TGTGCCAGCAGTCGGAAAACAGGGGAAGGCACTGAAGCTTTCTTT	CASSRKTGEGTEAFF
-	TRBV5-1	-	TRBJ1-1	TGCGCCAGCAGCCGAGACTTGGGTGACACTGAAGCTTTCTTT	CASSRDLGDTEAFF
TRBD2	TRBV2	-	TRBJ2-1	TGTGCCAGCAGTGGCTTAATTATTGCCACAATTAGCGGGAGGGCCTATGAGCAGTTCTTC	CASSGLIIATISGRAYEQFF
-	TRBV6-1	-	TRBJ1-5	TGTGCCAGCAAATCAGGGATTGAGAATCAGCCCCAGCATTTT	CASKSGIENQPQHF
-	TRBV4-1	-	TRBJ1-4	TGCGCCAGCAGCCAAGTAGGGGTCCGTAGCCAACCCTTCCCTAATGAAAGACTGTTTTTT	CASSQVGVRSQPFPNERLFF
TRBD2	TRBV14	-	TRBJ2-1	TGTGCCAGCAGCCAGGTTTTAGAAGCGGGAATATACAATGAGCAGTTCTTC	CASSQVLEAGIYNEQFF
-	TRBV6-1	-	TRBJ1-1	TGTGCCAGCAGACTGAACACTGAAGCTTTCTTT	CASRLNTEAFF
TRBD1	TRBV7-6	-	TRBJ1-2	TGTGCCAGCAGCGGATCCGACAGGGAGGGTGGCTACACCTTC	CASSGSDREGGYTF
TRBD2	TRBV4-1	-	TRBJ2-7	TGCGCCAGCAGCCTCGGACTAGCGGGGCCTTCCTACGAGCAGTACTTC	CASSLGLAGPSYEQYF
TRBD2	TRBV7-2	-	TRBJ2-1	TGTGCCAGCAGCTTAATCCTAGCGGGGGGGTCCGAGCAGTTCTTC	CASSLILAGGSEQFF
-	TRBV29-1	once	TRBJ2-2	TGCAGCGTCCAGAACACCGGGGAGCTGTTTTTT	CSVQNTGELFF
TRBD1	TRBV27	-	TRBJ2-5	TGTGCCAGCAGTCCTGGGACAGGTCGGTTAACCCAGTACTTC	CASSPGTGRLTQYF
TRBD1	TRBV5-1	-	TRBJ1-2	TGCGCCAGCAGCTTGAAACAGGGGGTTGACTATGGCTACACCTTC	CASSLKQGVDYGYTF
-	TRBV20-1	-	TRBJ1-2	TGCAGTGCTAGGGGTTTGGGCTACACCTTC	CSARGLGYTF
-	TRBV6-6	-	TRBJ2-3	TGTGCCAGCAGTTACTCGGGCAGTAATCCAGATACGCAGTATTTT	CASSYSGSNPDTQYF
-	TRBV5-1	-	TRBJ2-1	TGCGCCAGCAGCCCCGGACTGAGCAATGAGCAGTTCTTC	CASSPGLSNEQFF
-	TRBV28	-	TRBJ2-7	TGTGCCAGCAGTTTATTCAGGGCCGGCGAGCAGTACTTC	CASSLFRAGEQYF
TRBD2	TRBV7-2	-	TRBJ2-1	TGTGCCAGCAGCTTGCGGGAGAATTACAATGAGCAGTTCTTC	CASSLRENYNEQFF
-	TRBV27	-	TRBJ2-5	TGTGCCAGCAGTTTTATCGGGGGCGCAGAGACCCAGTACTTC	CASSFIGGAETQYF
-	TRBV4-3	-	TRBJ2-2	TGCGCCAGCAGCCGGAAGGGGGAGCTGTTTTTT	CASSRKGELFF
-	TRBV9	-	TRBJ2-3	TGTGCCAGCAGCGTACGATTAGATACGCAGTATTTT	CASSVRLDTQYF
-	TRBV7-9	-	TRBJ2-1	TGTGCCAGCAGCTTATTGGGCGGGAACTACAATGAGCAGTTCTTC	CASSLLGGNYNEQFF
-	TRBV27	-	TRBJ2-3	TGTGCCAGCACCTTTTTGGGGGCGGATACGCAGTATTTT	CASTFLGADTQYF
TRBD1	TRBV7-8	-	TRBJ1-1	TGTGCCAGCGTCAGGTCAGGGGGAAACATGAACACTGAAGCTTTCTTT	CASVRSGGNMNTEAFF
-	TRBV6-1	once	TRBJ1-5	TGTGCCAGCAGTGAATCCTGGGCGGCGGCGGACGGTAGCAATCAGCCCCAGCATTTT	CASSESWAAADGSNQPQHF
-	TRBV27	once	TRBJ2-2	TGTGCCAGCAGTCCCGGGGTAGCGAGGAACACCGGGGAGCTGTTTTTT	CASSPGVARNTGELFF
-	TRBV19	-	TRBJ2-1	TGTGCCAGTAGTATTCGGCCAAGCTCCTACAATGAGCAGTTCTTC	CASSIRPSSYNEQFF
TRBD1	TRBV5-4	-	TRBJ1-2	TGTGCCAGCAGCCCAAGGGAAAGGGGGACAGACTATGGCTACACCTTC	CASSPRERGTDYGYTF
-	TRBV6-1	-	TRBJ1-1	TGTGCCAGCAGTGAATTATTAGAGAACACTGAAGCTTTCTTT	CASSELLENTEAFF
-	TRBV27	-	TRBJ2-5	TGTGCCAGCCGTCCGGCGTCGGGCAGGGCTTGGGAGACCCAGTACTTC	CASRPASGRAWETQYF
-	TRBV7-7	-	TRBJ2-5	TGTGCCAGCAGTTATGGCCGGGGAGAGACCCAGTACTTC	CASSYGRGETQYF
-	TRBV11-2	-	TRBJ2-3	TGTGCCAGCAGCTTATACCCCGCCTTGAGCTCAGAAAGCACAGATACGCAGTATTTT	CASSLYPALSSESTDTQYF
-	TRBV10-2	few	TRBJ1-2	TGCGCCAGCAGTGACCTTCAGGCGGGCTACACCTTC	CASSDLQAGYTF
-	TRBV5-4	-	TRBJ1-5	TGTGCCAGCAGCTTGGTACCAGGGGCCAATCAGCCCCAGCATTTT	CASSLVPGANQPQHF
-	TRBV4-1	medium-sized	TRBJ1-4	TGCGCCAGCAGCCACGGACCTGCAACTAATGAAAAACTGTTTTTT	CASSHGPATNEKLFF
-	TRBV2	-	TRBJ2-1	TGTGCCAGCAGTGAAAAAGGGTTCGATGAGCAGTTCTTC	CASSEKGFDEQFF
TRBD1	TRBV28	-	TRBJ1-5	TGTGCCAGCAGCCTACAGGGGGCAGGTAATCAGCCCCAGCATTTT	CASSLQGAGNQPQHF
-	TRBV27	once	TRBJ2-5	TGTGCCAGCCGTCCTTTATGGGGGCAAGAGACCCAGTACTTC	CASRPLWGQETQYF
-	TRBV5-1	once	TRBJ2-2	TGCGCCAGCAGCTTCGGACTCGCGAACACCGGGGAGCTGTTTTTT	CASSFGLANTGELFF
-	TRBV7-8	-	TRBJ1-4	TGTGCCAGCATCCCCCGCGGGGGGCTCGGGGAAAAACTGTTTTTT	CASIPRGGLGEKLFF
TRBD2	TRBV19	-	TRBJ2-7	TGTGCCAGTGCCCCAGGAGCGGGGGGCTCCTACGAGCAGTACTTC	CASAPGAGGSYEQYF
-	TRBV30	-	TRBJ1-4	TGTGCCTGGGAGACACATGCAACTAATGAAAAACTGTTTTTT	CAWETHATNEKLFF
-	TRBV5-5	-	TRBJ2-5	TGTGCCAGCAGCCCCGGACGGGGACAAGAGACCCAGTACTTC	CASSPGRGQETQYF
-	TRBV27	-	TRBJ1-1	TGTGCCAGCAGTCCCCGACGGGAGAACACTGAAGCTTTCTTT	CASSPRRENTEAFF
TRBD1	TRBV10-2	-	TRBJ1-5	TGCGCCAGCAGCGGACAGGGGGGGAATCAGCCCCAGCATTTT	CASSGQGGNQPQHF
-	TRBV1	-	TRBJ2-1	TGCACCAGCAGCCATAGCGCTAAAACGGGCTCCTACAATGAGCAGTTCTTC	CTSSHSAKTGSYNEQFF
-	TRBV5-1	-	TRBJ2-7	TGCGCCAGCAGCTTGGATACTGGCAGGGCACATACCGGGCAGTACTTC	CASSLDTGRAHTGQYF
TRBD1	TRBV14	-	TRBJ1-1	TGTGCCAGCAGCTCTCACAGGGGGCCATGGACTGAAGCTTTCTTT	CASSSHRGPWTEAFF